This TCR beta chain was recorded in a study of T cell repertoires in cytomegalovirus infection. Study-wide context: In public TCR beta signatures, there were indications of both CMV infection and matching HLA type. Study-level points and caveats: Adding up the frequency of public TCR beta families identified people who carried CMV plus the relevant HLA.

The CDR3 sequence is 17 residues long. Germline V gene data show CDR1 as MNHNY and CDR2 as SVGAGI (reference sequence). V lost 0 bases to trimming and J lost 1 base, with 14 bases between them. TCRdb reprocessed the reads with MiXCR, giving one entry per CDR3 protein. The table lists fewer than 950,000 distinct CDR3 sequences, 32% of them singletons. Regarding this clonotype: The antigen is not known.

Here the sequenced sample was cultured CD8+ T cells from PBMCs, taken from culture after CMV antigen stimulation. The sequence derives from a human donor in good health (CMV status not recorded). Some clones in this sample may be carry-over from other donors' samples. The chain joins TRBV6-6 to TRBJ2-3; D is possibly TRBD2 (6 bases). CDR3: CASSYSRLGSGTDTQYF. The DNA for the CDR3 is TGTGCCAGCAGTTACTCCAGGCTCGGGAGCGGCACAGATACGCAGTATTTT.